This TCR beta chain originates from a study of T cell repertoires in cytomegalovirus infection. The overall study: Matching HLA type and CMV infection were both indicated by public TCR beta signatures. Study-wide findings and caveats: HLA-C-restricted CMV-specific TCR beta clonotypes were dominant in the ex vivo response. Of the TCR beta families, the public ones yielded a cumulative frequency that identified carriers of CMV plus the relevant HLA.

Each CDR3 protein gets one entry after TCRdb re-called the reads with MiXCR. The data hold under 800,000 distinct CDR3 sequences, with 20% to 25% observed a single time. This clonotype was counted ten times or more. Its cognate antigen is unknown. Trimming removed 2 bases at V and 0 bases at J, with 10 bases between. The CDR3 runs to 15 residues. The sample comprised CD8+ T cells from PBMCs. This TCR derives from a human donor in good health (CMV status not recorded). Some clones in this sample may be carry-over from other donors' samples. The chain links TRBV12-3 or TRBV12-4 to TRBJ1-1; D uncertain. The chain's CDR3 is CASSLRVAMNTEAFF. The DNA for the CDR3 is TGTGCCAGCAGTTTAAGGGTGGCGATGAACACTGAAGCTTTCTTT.